The clone carrying this TCR beta chain was found many times. TCRdb analysed the RT-PCR reads with MiXCR anew, one entry per CDR3 protein. The data contain about 520,000 distinct CDR3 sequences, 7.2% of them seen just once; the ten biggest clones take up under 15%. The CDR3 is 14 amino acids. V shed 3 bases and J shed 3 bases, with 12 bases lying between them. The data originate from a study of response to subunit inactivated influenza vaccine. Here the sequenced sample was PBMCs from blood, taken around 25 months after vaccination. The V and J genes are TRBV12-3 or TRBV12-4 and TRBJ2-7, with D possibly being TRBD1 (6 bases). The TCR comes from a man between 50 and 69 years old who received an inactivated influenza vaccine. The chain's CDR3 is CASSLQGQGYEQYF. The CDR3 DNA sequence: TGTGCCAGCAGTTTGCAGGGGCAGGGCTACGAGCAGTACTTC.